This TCR beta chain was recorded in a study of blood T cells in healthy people across ages. A second about 7 to 11 cycle PCR used barcoded and J-beta primers. TCRdb itself ran the 5' RACE reads through MiXCR, one entry per CDR3 protein. The sample lists just under 900,000 distinct CDR3 sequences, around 26% seen once, with 15% to 20% in the top ten. This clonotype was picked up many times. What it binds is unknown. With 0 bases removed from V and 2 bases from J, the gap between germline ends came to 7 bases. CDR1 and CDR2 (germline): SGHRS, YFSETQ. CDR3 size: 14 residues. The authors isolated at least 6 million PBMCs per sample. General study points: There were more naive CD4+ cells and higher diversity in long-lived donors than in aged donors. The diversity estimates, figures obtained from one million T cells, were considered underestimates.

The clonotype was recovered from an elderly woman in good health. The sequenced sample consisted of blood. The genes are TRBV5-1 and TRBJ2-3, with D unresolved. CDR3: CASSLEVTTDTQYF. In nucleotides, the CDR3 is TGCGCCAGCAGCTTGGAAGTGACCACAGATACGCAGTATTTT.